This section outlines one T cell receptor (beta chain) sequence together with its context. This entry comes from a study of blood T cell repertoires in COVID-19. This CDR3 comprises 13 residues. The germline V gene has CDR1 MDHEN and CDR2 SYDVKM. V shed 7 bases, J shed 11 bases, and the junction held 12 bases outside the gene matches. Assay: immunoSEQ multiplex PCR; the TCRdb copy retains only in-frame clones and omits some. Found here are roughly 300,000 clones, 70% to 90% of them singletons; the top ten hold around 4%. The source of this sequence is a woman aged 40 to 49 with acute COVID-19. The J gene is TRBJ1-1, the V gene TRBV28, with TRBD1 matching 8 bases. Sequenced: PBMCs or T cells enriched from blood (not recorded which). The CDR3, as DNA: TGTGCCAGCATCCCGGGACAGGCTACCAGGGCTTTCTTT. Translating gives CASIPGQATRAFF.